A single T cell receptor beta chain is shown here with its context. The specificity of this receptor is unknown. It has no much larger one-base neighbor in the sample; base qualities were not kept. The CDR3 spans 14 residues, from the cysteine through the phenylalanine. Only the CDR3 region is kept as DNA, spanning 42 bases read in frame from base 1. Ends trimmed: V by 6 bases, J by 3 bases; bases unmatched to a gene: 3. The sample is drawn from a study of blood T cell repertoires in COVID-19 (dated by TCRdb to about 2020). About the investigation overall: Samples covering the acute and convalescent phases of COVID-19 were provided by collaborators in the United States, Italy and Spain. The prospective study material was composed of cDNA or gDNA derived from T cells, B-cell-depleted T cells, or PBMCs. The repertoires were released in a freely available public database meant as a resource for research on the immune response to SARS-CoV-2. A de-identified subject ID, COVID-19 status, age in years and sex were almost always included in the sample metadata. Where available, HLA class I and class II types were taken from metadata supplied by the sample provider and were not determined by assay-based typing. The dataset comprised deeply sampled blood TCRbeta repertoires from subjects exposed to, actively infected with, or recovered from COVID-19. Samples came from the ongoing ImmuneRACE study (first 160 participants) plus 1,254 subjects from 6 global collaborators. Overall study outcomes, separate from this receptor: How much clinical and demographic metadata was included differed by source and by participant, and the metadata was provided uncurated.

The immunoSEQ Assay, a bias-controlled multiplex PCR, was used to amplify TCRbeta CDR3 regions from genomic DNA. Concerning the study's data processing: Within the assay, amplification of reference gene primers was used to estimate how many nucleated cells each sample contained. Sequence reads were collapsed and filtered to measure the absolute abundance of every unique TCRbeta CDR3 rearrangement. For each sample, productive Simpson clonality was calculated as the square root of Simpson's diversity index across productive rearrangements. Held by TCRdb, this immuneACCESS table contains in-frame sequences only and omits some clones. Under half of the omission traces to an unresolved V gene where checked; the cause of the rest is unknown. That table is the source of V, J and clone size, and D and trimming were worked out from the DNA. The sample table records hundreds of thousands of clones; around 87% of these occur just once. The ten largest clones add up to 2.3% of the sample.

One collaborating source in Seattle enrolled patients while the patients were actively infected and followed the patients over time throughout the course of disease. Whole blood was collected in K2EDTA tubes by collaborating institutions according to the institutions' own protocols. For TCRbeta analysis, collaborators shipped samples as frozen whole blood, isolated PBMCs, or DNA extracted from either of those sample types. The rearranged segments are TRBV23-1 and TRBJ2-1, with 9 junctional bases fitting TRBD1. TRBV23-1 is reported as an ORF; its role is uncertain. Sequencing input: peripheral blood. The source is a woman aged 55-69 years with COVID-19, enrolled during active disease. In nucleotide form, the sequence is TGCGCCAGCAGCCGGGACAGGGACTACAATGAGCAGTTCTTC. The encoded protein is CASSRDRDYNEQFF.